This T cell receptor beta chain was retrieved from a study of shared T cell receptors in the human thymus. Between the trimmed V and J ends, which lost 4 bases and 1 base, there was a span of 10 bases. The germline V gene encodes CDR1 MNHNS and CDR2 SASEGT. The CDR3 is 14 amino acids. The table came from immunoSEQ multiplex PCR; TCRdb's copy has only in-frame clones and leaves some out. The data contain hundreds of thousands of clones, over 75% of them singletons. These data also featured in a second study, about human thymus T cells.

The rearrangement links TRBV6-1 to TRBJ1-1; D call uncertain. The sample was thymocytes. The receptor was isolated from a girl under three years old with a congenital heart defect. CDR3 nucleotide sequence: TGTGCCAGCAGTGCCCGACGGGGGAACACTGAAGCTTTCTTT. Its translation is CASSARRGNTEAFF.